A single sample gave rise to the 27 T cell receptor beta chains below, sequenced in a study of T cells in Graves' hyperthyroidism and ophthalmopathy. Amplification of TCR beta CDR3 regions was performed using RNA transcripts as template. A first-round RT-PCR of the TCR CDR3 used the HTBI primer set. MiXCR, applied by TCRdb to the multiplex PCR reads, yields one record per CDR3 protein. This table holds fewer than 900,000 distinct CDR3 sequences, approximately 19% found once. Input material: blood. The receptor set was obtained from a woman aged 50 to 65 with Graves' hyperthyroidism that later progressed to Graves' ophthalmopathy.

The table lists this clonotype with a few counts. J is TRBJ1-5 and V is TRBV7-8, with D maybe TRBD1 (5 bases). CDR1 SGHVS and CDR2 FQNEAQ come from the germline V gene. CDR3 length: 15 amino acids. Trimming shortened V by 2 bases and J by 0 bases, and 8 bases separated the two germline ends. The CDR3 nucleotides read TGTGCCAGCAGCTTAAAGACAGTTAGCAATCAGCCCCAGCATTTT. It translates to CASSLKTVSNQPQHF.

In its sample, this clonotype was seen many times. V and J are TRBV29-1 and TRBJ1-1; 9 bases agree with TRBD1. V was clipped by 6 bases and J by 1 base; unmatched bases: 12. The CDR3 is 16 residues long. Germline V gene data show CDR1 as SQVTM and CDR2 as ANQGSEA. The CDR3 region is CSVTFPGQGPNTEAFF. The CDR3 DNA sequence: TGCAGCGTGACTTTTCCGGGACAGGGTCCGAACACTGAAGCTTTCTTT.

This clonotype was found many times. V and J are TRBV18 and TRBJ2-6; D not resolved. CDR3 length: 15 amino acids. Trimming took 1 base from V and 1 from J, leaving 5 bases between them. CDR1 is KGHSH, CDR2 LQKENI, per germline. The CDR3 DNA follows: TGTGCCAGCTCACCACGGGTTTCTGGGGCCAACGTCCTGACTTTC. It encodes CASSPRVSGANVLTF.

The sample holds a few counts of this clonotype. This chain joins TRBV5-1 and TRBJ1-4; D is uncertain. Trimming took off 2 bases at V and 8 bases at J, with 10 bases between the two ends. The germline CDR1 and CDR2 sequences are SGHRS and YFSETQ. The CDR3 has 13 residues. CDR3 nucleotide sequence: TGCGCCAGCAGCTTAGGGTCCGGAGAAAAACTGTTTTTT. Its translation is CASSLGSGEKLFF.

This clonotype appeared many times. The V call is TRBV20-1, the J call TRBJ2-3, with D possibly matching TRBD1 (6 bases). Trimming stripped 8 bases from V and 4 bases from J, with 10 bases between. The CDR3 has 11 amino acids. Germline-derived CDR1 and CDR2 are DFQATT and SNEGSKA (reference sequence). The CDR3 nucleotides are TGCAGTCCACAGGGACCAGATACGCAGTATTTT. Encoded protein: CSPQGPDTQYF.

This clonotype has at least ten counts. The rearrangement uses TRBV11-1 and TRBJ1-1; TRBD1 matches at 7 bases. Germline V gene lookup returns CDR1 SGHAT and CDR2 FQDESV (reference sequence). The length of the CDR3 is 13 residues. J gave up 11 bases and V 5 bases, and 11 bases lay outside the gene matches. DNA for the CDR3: TGTGCCAGCAGCCGGTTTGGGCAGGGGGTTGCTTTCTTT. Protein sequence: CASSRFGQGVAFF.

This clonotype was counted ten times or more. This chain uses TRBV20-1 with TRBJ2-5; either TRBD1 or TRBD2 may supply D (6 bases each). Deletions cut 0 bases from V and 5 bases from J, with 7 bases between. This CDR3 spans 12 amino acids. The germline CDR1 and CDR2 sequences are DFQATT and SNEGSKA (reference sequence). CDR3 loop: CSAREGGETQYF. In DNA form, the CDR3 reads TGCAGTGCTAGAGAGGGGGGCGAGACCCAGTACTTC.

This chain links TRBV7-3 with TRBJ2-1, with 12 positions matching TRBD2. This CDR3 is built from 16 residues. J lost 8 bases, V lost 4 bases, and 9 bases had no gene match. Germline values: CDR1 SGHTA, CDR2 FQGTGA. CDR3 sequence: CASSSYETSGSYEQFF. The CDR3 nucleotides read TGTGCCAGCAGCTCTTACGAGACTAGCGGGAGTTATGAGCAGTTCTTC.

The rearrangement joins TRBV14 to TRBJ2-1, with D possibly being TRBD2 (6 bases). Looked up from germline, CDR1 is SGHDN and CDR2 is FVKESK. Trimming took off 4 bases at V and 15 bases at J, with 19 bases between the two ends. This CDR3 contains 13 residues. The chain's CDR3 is CASSRGTGAESFF. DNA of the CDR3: TGTGCCAGCAGCCGTGGGACTGGGGCCGAGTCGTTCTTC. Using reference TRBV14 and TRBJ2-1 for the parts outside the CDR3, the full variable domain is EAGVTQFPSHSVIEKGQTVTLRCDPISGHDNLYWYRRVMGKEIKFLLHFVKESKQDESGMPNNRFLAERTGGTYSTLKVQPAELEDSGVYFCASSRGTGAESFFGPGTRLTVL.

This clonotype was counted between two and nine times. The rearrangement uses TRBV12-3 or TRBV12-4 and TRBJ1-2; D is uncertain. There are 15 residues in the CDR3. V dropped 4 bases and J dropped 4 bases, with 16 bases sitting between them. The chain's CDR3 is CASSSTPVAPYGYTF. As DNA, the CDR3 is TGTGCCAGCAGTTCCACGCCGGTCGCTCCCTATGGCTACACCTTC.

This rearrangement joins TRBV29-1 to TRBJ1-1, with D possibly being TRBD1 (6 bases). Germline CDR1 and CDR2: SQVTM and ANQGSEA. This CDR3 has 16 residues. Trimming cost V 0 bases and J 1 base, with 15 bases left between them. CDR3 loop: CSVEDLKGVRNTEAFF. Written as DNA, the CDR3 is TGCAGCGTTGAAGATCTAAAGGGGGTTAGGAACACTGAAGCTTTCTTT.

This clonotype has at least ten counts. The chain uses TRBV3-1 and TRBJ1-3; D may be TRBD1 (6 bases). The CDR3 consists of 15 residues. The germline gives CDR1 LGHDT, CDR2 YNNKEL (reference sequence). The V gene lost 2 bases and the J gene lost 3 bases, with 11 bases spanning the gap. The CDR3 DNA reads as TGTGCCAGCAGCCAATTGGGGGCGGATGGAAACACCATATATTTT. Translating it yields CASSQLGADGNTIYF.

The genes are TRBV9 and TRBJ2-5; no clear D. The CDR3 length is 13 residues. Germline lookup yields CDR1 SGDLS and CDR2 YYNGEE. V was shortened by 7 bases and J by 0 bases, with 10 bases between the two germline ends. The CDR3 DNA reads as TGTGCCAGCGGCCCCCCCTACCAAGAGACCCAGTACTTC. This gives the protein CASGPPYQETQYF. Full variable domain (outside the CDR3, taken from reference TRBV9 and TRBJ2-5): DSGVTQTPKHLITATGQRVTLRCSPRSGDLSVYWYQQSLDQGLQFLIQYYNGEERAKGNILERFSAQQFPDLHSELNLSSLELGDSALYFCASGPPYQETQYFGPGTRLLVL.

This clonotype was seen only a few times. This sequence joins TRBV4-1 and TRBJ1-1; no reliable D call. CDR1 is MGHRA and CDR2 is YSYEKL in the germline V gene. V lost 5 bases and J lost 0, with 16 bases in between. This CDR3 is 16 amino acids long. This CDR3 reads CASSLGRYAVNTEAFF. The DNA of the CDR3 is TGCGCCAGCAGCTTGGGCCGATATGCGGTGAACACTGAAGCTTTCTTT.

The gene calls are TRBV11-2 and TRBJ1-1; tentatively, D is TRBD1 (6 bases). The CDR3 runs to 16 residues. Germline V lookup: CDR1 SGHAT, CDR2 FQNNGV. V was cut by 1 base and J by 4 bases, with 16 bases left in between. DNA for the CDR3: TGTGCCAGCAGCTTAGGTGCGGGGGGGCCTAGCACTGAAGCTTTCTTT. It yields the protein CASSLGAGGPSTEAFF.

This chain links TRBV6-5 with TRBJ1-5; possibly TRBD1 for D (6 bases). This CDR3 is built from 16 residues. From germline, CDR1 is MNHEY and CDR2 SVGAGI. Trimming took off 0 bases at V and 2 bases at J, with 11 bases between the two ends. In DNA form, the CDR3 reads TGTGCCAGCAGTTACTCGGGACACGAATGCAATCAGCCCCAGCATTTT. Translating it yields CASSYSGHECNQPQHF.

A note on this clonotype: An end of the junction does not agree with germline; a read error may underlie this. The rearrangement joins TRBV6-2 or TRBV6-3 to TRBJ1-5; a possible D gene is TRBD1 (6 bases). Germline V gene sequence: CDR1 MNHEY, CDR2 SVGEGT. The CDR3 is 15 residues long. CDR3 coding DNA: TGTACCAGCAGCGGGGGCGGGGCTGGCAATCAGCCCCAGCATTTT. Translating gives CTSSGGGAGNQPQHF.

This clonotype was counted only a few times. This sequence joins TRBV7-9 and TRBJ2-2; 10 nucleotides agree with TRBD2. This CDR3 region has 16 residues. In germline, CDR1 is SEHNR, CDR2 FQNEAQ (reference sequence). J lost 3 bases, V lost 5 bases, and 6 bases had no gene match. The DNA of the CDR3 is TGTGCCAGCAGCACGAGCGGGGGGGCTTACACCGGGGAGCTGTTTTTT. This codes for CASSTSGGAYTGELFF.

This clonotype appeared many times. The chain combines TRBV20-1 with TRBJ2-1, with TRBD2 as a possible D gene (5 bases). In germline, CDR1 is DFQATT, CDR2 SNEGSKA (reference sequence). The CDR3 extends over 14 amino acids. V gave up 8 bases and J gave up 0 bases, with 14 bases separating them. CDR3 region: CSNQRENSYNEQFF. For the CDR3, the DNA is TGCAGTAACCAGAGGGAAAACTCCTACAATGAGCAGTTCTTC.

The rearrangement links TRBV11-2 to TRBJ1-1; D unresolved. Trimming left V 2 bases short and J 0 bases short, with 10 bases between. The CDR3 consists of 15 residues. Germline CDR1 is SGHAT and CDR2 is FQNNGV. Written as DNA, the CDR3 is TGTGCCAGCAGCTTACCGAGGCAGATGAACACTGAAGCTTTCTTT. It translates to CASSLPRQMNTEAFF.

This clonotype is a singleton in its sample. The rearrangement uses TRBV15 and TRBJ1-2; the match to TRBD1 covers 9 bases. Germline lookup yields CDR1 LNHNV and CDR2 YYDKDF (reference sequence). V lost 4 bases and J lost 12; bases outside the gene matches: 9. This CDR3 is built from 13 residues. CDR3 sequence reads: CATSKDRDRVDTF. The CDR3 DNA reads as TGTGCCACCAGCAAGGACCGGGACAGGGTCGACACCTTC.

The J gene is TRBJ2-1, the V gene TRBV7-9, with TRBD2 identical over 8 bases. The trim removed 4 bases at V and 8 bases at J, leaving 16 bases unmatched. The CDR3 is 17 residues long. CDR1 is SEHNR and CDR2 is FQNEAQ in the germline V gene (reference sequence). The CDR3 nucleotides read TGTGCCAGCAGCTCCCACTCTAGCGGGTCGCCCGGGGATGAGCAGTTCTTC. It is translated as CASSSHSSGSPGDEQFF. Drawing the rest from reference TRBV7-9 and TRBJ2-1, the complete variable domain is DTGVSQNPRHKITKRGQNVTFRCDPISEHNRLYWYRQTLGQGPEFLTYFQNEAQLEKSRLLSDRFSAERPKGSFSTLEIQRTEQGDSAMYLCASSSHSSGSPGDEQFFGPGTRLTVL.

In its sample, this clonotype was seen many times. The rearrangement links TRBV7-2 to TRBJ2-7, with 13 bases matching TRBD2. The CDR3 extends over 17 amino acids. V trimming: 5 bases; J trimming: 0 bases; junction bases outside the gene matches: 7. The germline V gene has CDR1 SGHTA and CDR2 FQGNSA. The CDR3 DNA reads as TGTGCCAGCAGCCTAACCGGGACTAGCGGGGCCTCCTACGAGCAGTACTTC. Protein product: CASSLTGTSGASYEQYF. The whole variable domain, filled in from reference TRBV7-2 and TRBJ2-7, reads GAGVSQSPSNKVTEKGKDVELRCDPISGHTALYWYRQSLGQGLEFLIYFQGNSAPDKSGLPSDRFSAERTGGSVSTLTIQRTQQEDSAVYLCASSLTGTSGASYEQYFGPGTRLTVT.

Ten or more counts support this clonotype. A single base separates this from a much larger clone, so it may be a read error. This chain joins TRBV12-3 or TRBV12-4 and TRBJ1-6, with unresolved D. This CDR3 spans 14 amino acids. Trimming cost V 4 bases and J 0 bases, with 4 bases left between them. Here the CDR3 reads CASSSSSYNSPLHF. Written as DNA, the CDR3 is TGTGCCAGCAGTTCGAGCTCCTATAATTCACCCCTCCACTTT.

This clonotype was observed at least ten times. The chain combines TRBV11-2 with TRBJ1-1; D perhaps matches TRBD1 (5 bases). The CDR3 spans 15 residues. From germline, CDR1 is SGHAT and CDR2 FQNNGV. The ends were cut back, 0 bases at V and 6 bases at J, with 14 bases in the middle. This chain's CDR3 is CASSLEVDGGAEAFF. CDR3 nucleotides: TGTGCCAGCAGCTTAGAAGTAGATGGGGGGGCTGAAGCTTTCTTT.

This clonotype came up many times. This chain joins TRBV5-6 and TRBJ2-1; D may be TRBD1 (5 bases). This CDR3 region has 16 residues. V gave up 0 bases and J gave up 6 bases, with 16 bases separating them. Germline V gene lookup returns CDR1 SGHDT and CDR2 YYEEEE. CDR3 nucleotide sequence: TGTGCCAGCAGCTTGGTACAGGCCTACATCTCCAATGAGCAGTTCTTC. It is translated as CASSLVQAYISNEQFF.

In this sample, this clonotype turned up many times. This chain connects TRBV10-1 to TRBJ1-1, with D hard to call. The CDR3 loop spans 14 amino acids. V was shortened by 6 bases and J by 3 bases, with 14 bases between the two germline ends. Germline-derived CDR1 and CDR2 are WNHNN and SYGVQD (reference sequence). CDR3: CASRLQRWDTEAFF. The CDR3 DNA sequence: TGCGCCAGCAGATTACAGCGTTGGGACACTGAAGCTTTCTTT.